What follows describes a single T cell receptor beta chain. No antigen is known for it. Template switching added a universal primer site; cDNA carried unique molecular identifiers. One entry per CDR3 protein, called by TCRdb with MiXCR from the 5' RACE reads. The table shows around 240,000 distinct CDR3 sequences, with roughly 7% occurring only once. Germline CDR1 and CDR2: SGHRS and YFSETQ. V lost 2 bases and J lost 5; bases outside the gene matches: 5. This CDR3 is built from 14 residues. These data originate in a study of identical twins. Study-wide results and limits: Twins' excess sharing was less marked for out-of-frame beta sequences. The more abundant beta clonotypes in cord blood had fewer insertions, and memory repertoires did not show this.

These same data were also listed under a study on yellow fever vaccine responses in identical twins.

Material for sequencing was memory (CD45RO+) T cells sorted from blood. The TCR comes from a woman aged 18 to 35 in good health. The V call is TRBV5-1, the J call TRBJ2-3, with 7 positions matching TRBD2. Written as DNA, the CDR3 is TGCGCCAGCAGCTTAGCGGGATTAGGAGATACGCAGTATTTT. Its protein is CASSLAGLGDTQYF.